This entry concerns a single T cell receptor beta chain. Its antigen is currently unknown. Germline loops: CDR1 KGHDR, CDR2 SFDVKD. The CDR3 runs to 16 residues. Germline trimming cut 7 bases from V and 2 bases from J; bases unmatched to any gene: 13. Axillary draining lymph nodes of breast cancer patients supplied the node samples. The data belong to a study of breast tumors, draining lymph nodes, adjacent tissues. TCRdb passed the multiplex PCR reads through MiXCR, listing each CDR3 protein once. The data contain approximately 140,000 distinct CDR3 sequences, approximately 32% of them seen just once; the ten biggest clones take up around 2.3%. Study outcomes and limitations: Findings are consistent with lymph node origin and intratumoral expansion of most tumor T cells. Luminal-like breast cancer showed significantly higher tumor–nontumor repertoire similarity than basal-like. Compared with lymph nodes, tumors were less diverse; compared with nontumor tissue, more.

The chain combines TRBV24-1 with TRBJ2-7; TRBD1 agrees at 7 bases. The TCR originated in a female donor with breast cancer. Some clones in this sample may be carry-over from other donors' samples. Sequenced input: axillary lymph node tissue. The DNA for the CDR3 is TGTGCCACCAGGTCTCGTCCGGGACAGAACCCCTACGAGCAGTACTTC. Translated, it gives CATRSRPGQNPYEQYF.